This T cell receptor beta chain is from a study of blood T cell repertoires in COVID-19. Overall study context: Samples representing acute and convalescent COVID-19 were sourced from the United States, Italy and Spain.

Cohorts were determined from participant-reported clinical history. Individuals in the exposed group had encountered a COVID-19 case within 2 weeks preceding study entry. The authors' processing: Amplifying reference gene primers gave estimates of nucleated cell counts. Only in-frame clones appear in the TCRdb table, and some are missing; sequencing was by immunoSEQ multiplex PCR. V and J calls and clone size are copied from that table; D and trimming were computed from the DNA. This sample has a few hundred thousand clones; approximately 86% occur once, and the top ten carry about 4.7%. This CDR3 has 14 residues. The ends were cut back, 1 base at V and 3 bases at J, with 10 bases in the middle. CDR1 SGHNT and CDR2 YYREEE come from the germline V gene (reference sequence).

Source material: PBMCs or T cells enriched from blood (not recorded which). The sequence was obtained from a woman younger than 45 who had been exposed to COVID-19. The rearrangement uses TRBV5-4 and TRBJ1-1; a possible D gene is TRBD1 (5 bases). CDR3 sequence (DNA): TGTGCCAGCAGCTTGTGGGGGGTGGACACTGAAGCTTTCTTT. Amino acids: CASSLWGVDTEAFF. Full variable domain (rest looked up from reference TRBV5-4 and TRBJ1-1): ETGVTQSPTHLIKTRGQQVTLRCSSQSGHNTVSWYQQALGQGPQFIFQYYREEENGRGNFPPRFSGLQFPNYSSELNVNALELDDSALYLCASSLWGVDTEAFFGQGTRLTVV.